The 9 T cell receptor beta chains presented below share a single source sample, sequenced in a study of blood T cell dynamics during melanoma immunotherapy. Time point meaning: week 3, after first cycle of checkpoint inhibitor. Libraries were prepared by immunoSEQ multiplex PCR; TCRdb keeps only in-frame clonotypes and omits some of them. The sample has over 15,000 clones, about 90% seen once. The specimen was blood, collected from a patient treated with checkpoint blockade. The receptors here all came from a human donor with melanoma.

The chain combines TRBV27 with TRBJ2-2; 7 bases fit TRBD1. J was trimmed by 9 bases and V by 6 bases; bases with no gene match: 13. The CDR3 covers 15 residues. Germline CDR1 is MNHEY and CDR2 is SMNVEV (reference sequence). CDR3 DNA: TGTGCCAGCAGGCCCGGGACAGCATTCAACCGGGAGCTGTTTTTT. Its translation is CASRPGTAFNRELFF.

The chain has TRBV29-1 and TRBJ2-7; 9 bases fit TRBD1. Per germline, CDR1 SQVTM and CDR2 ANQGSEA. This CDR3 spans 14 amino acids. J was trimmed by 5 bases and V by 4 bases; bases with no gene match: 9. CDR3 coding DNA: TGCAGCGTTGGACAAGGGACAGGGACCGACGAGCAGTACTTC. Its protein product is CSVGQGTGTDEQYF.

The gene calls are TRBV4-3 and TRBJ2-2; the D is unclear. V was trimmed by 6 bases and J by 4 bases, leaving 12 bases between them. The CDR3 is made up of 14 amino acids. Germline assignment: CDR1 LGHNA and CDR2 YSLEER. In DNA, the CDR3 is TGCGCCAGCAGGGGTGAGGCCACCACCGGGGAGCTGTTTTTT. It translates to CASRGEATTGELFF.

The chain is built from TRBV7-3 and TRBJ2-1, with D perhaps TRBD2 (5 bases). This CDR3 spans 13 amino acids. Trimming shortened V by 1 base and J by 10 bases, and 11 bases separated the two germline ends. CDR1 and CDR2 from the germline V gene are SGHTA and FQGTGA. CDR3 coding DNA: TGTGCCAGCAGCTTAAATACCGGCGGGGAGCAGTTCTTC. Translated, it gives CASSLNTGGEQFF.

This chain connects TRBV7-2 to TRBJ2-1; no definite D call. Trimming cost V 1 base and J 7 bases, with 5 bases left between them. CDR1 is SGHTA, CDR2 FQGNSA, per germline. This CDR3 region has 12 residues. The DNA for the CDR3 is TGTGCCAGCAGCTTAGGCGTGAATGAGCAGTTCTTC. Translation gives CASSLGVNEQFF.

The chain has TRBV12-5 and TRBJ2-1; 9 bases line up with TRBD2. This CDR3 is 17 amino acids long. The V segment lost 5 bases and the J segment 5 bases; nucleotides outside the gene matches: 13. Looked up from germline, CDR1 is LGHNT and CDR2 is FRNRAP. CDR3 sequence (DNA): TGTGCTAGTGGTCTTGCCCTATCGACTAGCGGTCACAATGAGCAGTTCTTC. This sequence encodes CASGLALSTSGHNEQFF.

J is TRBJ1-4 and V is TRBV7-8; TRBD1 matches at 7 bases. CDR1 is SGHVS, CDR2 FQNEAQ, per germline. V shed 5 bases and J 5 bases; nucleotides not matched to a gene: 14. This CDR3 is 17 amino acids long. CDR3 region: CASSKRQGTSGNEKLFF. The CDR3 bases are TGTGCCAGCAGCAAACGACAGGGAACTTCGGGGAATGAAAAACTGTTTTTT.

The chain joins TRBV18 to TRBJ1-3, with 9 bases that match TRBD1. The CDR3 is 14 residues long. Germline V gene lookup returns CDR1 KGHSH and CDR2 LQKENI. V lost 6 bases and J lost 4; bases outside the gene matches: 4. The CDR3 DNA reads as TGTGCCAGCTCTCGACAGGGGGACGGAAACACCATATATTTT. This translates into CASSRQGDGNTIYF.

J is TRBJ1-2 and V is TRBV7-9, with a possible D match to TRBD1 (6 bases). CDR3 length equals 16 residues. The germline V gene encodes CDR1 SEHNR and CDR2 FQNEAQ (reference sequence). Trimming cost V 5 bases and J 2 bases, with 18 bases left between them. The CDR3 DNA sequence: TGTGCCAGCAGCGTCGGGGCGGGGGGCGCGAACTATGGCTACACCTTC. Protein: CASSVGAGGANYGYTF.